This TCR beta chain comes out of a study of blood T cell repertoires in COVID-19. Original handling: Estimation of nucleated cell counts relied on the amplification of reference gene primers. Sequenced by immunoSEQ multiplex PCR; TCRdb stores in-frame clones only, minus some. The D gene and trimming were derived from the DNA, and the V and J assignments and clone size from that table. The sample lists roughly 150,000 clones, about four fifths occurring once. The germline CDR1 and CDR2 sequences are KGHDR and SFDVKD. CDR3 size: 14 residues. The V segment lost 4 bases and the J segment 6 bases; nucleotides outside the gene matches: 2.

This TCR was sampled from a woman of 80 years or more with acute or convalescent COVID-19. Sequencing was done on a sample of peripheral blood. This chain connects TRBV24-1 to TRBJ2-2; TRBD1 matches 9 bases. CDR3 sequence (DNA): TGTGCCACCAGTGACGGACAGGGGTCCGGGGAGCTGTTTTTT. Its translation is CATSDGQGSGELFF.